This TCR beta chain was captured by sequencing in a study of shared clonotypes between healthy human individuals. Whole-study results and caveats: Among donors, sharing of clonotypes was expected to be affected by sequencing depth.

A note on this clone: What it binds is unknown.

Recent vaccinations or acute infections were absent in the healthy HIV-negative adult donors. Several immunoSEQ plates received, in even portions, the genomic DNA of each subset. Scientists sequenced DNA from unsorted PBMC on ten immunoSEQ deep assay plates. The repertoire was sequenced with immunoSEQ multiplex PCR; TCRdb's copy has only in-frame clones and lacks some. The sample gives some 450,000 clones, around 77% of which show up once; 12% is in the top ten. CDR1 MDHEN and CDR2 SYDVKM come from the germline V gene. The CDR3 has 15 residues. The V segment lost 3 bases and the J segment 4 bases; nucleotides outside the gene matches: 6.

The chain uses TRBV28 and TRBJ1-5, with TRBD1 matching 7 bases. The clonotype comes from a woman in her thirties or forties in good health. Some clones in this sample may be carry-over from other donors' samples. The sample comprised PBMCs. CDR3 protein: CASSFDRAVNQPQHF. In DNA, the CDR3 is TGTGCCAGCAGTTTCGACAGGGCTGTAAATCAGCCCCAGCATTTT.